The 24 T cell receptor beta chains presented below share a single source sample, sequenced in a study of shared clonotypes between healthy human individuals. Measured with immunoSEQ multiplex PCR; TCRdb has only the in-frame clones, and not every one. The table lists about 2.1 million clones, roughly 93% of them singletons. The naive CD8 fraction comprised CD45RO-negative cells positively selected for CCR7 and excluded terminally differentiated effector memory CD45RA+ cells. Material: naive CD8+ T cells from PBMCs. Every receptor here comes from a man younger than 35 in good health. Some clones in this sample may be carry-over from other donors' samples.

This chain connects TRBV7-6 to TRBJ1-5; D may be TRBD1 (6 bases). Germline CDR1 is SGHVS and CDR2 is FNYEAQ. The CDR3 covers 16 residues. V was trimmed by 1 base and J by 0 bases, leaving 10 bases between them. CDR3 loop: CASSLGDMGSNQPQHF. CDR3 nucleotides: TGTGCCAGCAGCTTAGGGGACATGGGTAGCAATCAGCCCCAGCATTTT. Looking up the rest from reference TRBV7-6 and TRBJ1-5 gives the full variable domain: GAGVSQSPRYKVTKRGQDVALRCDPISGHVSLYWYRQALGQGPEFLTYFNYEAQQDKSGLPNDRFSAERPEGSISTLTIQRTEQRDSAMYRCASSLGDMGSNQPQHFGDGTRLSIL.

The CDR3 region has the DNA TGCAGCGTTGTGGCGGGAGGGGGCGAGCAGTACTTC. As protein: CSVVAGGGEQYF. V is TRBV29-1 and J is TRBJ2-7; 9 positions match TRBD2. Germline loops: CDR1 SQVTM, CDR2 ANQGSEA. The junction had 4 bases not matched to a gene; V was cut back by 4 bases and J by 6 bases. This CDR3 is built from 12 residues.

Points on this clone: The sample carries other DNA sequences with the same CDR3. V usage is TRBV7-8 and J usage is TRBJ2-3; TRBD2 matches at 8 bases. The CDR3 covers 16 residues. Germline CDR1 reads SGHVS; CDR2 reads FQNEAQ. V gave up 1 base and J gave up 0 bases; unmatched junction bases: 3. CDR3: CASSLGPSGSTDTQYF. Written as DNA, the CDR3 is TGTGCCAGCAGCTTAGGGCCTAGCGGGAGCACAGATACGCAGTATTTT.

V usage is TRBV27 and J usage is TRBJ1-1; TRBD1 agrees at 8 bases. This CDR3 is built from 16 residues. Trimming at V came to 1 base and at J to 3 bases, leaving 7 bases not matched to a gene. Germline lookup yields CDR1 MNHEY and CDR2 SMNVEV (reference sequence). CDR3 nucleotides: TGTGCCAGCAGTTTATTGCCGGGACAGGAGGACACTGAAGCTTTCTTT. This sequence encodes CASSLLPGQEDTEAFF.

This clone was counted a single time. This rearrangement joins TRBV28 to TRBJ2-5; 9 bases are shared with TRBD1. CDR1 and CDR2 from the germline V gene are MDHEN and SYDVKM. V lost 5 bases to trimming and J lost 4 bases; unmatched junction nucleotides: 14. CDR3 length: 17 residues. The CDR3 DNA is TGTGCCAGCAGTACCCGGAACAGGGGGCCTAGTCCAGAGACCCAGTACTTC. Translation gives CASSTRNRGPSPETQYF.

The genes are TRBV6-6 and TRBJ1-1; D uncertain. Germline CDR1 MNHNY, CDR2 SVGAGI (reference sequence). The V and J ends lost 2 bases and 3 bases respectively, with 16 bases between them. The CDR3 totals 16 residues. CDR3 sequence: CASSYKPWNEDTEAFF. For the CDR3, the DNA is TGTGCCAGCAGTTACAAACCCTGGAATGAGGACACTGAAGCTTTCTTT.

This clone has only one observation. The V gene is TRBV28, the J gene TRBJ2-3; no reliable D call. Trimming left V 2 bases short and J 6 bases short, with 9 bases between. CDR1 is MDHEN and CDR2 is SYDVKM in the germline V gene. The CDR3 is 13 residues long. The CDR3 DNA sequence: TGTGCCAGCAGTTTACAGTTAGGCGATACGCAGTATTTT. Translation: CASSLQLGDTQYF.

The chain employs TRBV27 and TRBJ2-3, with D perhaps given as TRBD1 or TRBD2 (5 bases each). This CDR3 region has 17 residues. Looked up from germline, CDR1 is MNHEY and CDR2 is SMNVEV (reference sequence). V was clipped by 7 bases and J by 5 bases, with 25 bases between them. DNA for the CDR3: TGTGCCAGCACCTCGAGGGGCCGGCCCTACCCCAAAGATACGCAGTATTTT. This translates into CASTSRGRPYPKDTQYF.

The rearrangement links TRBV14 to TRBJ1-1; D is ambiguous. With 0 bases removed from V and 0 bases from J, the gap between germline ends came to 11 bases. Per the germline V gene, CDR1 is SGHDN and CDR2 is FVKESK. The CDR3 is 16 residues long. CDR3 amino acids: CASSQDVRRMNTEAFF. DNA for the CDR3: TGTGCCAGCAGCCAAGATGTCCGACGTATGAACACTGAAGCTTTCTTT.

The rearrangement uses TRBV5-4 and TRBJ1-2; D remains ambiguous. CDR1 is SGHNT, CDR2 YYREEE, per germline (reference sequence). The CDR3 runs 12 residues. V was shortened by 2 bases and J by 8 bases, with 10 bases between the two germline ends. CDR3 DNA sequence: TGTGCCAGCAGCTTCAGGCGAGTCGGCTACACCTTC. It translates to CASSFRRVGYTF.

Note on this clone: An end of the junction does not agree with germline; a read error may underlie this. This chain links TRBV30 with TRBJ1-2; D might be TRBD1 (6 bases). This CDR3 spans 13 amino acids. Looked up from germline, CDR1 is GTSNPN and CDR2 is SVGIG (reference sequence). The CDR3 spells CAWRYRGAYGYSF. CDR3 nucleotide sequence: TGTGCCTGGCGCTATCGGGGGGCGTATGGCTACAGTTTC. Drawing the rest from reference TRBV30 and TRBJ1-2, the complete variable domain is SQTIHQWPATLVQPVGSPLSLECTVEGTSNPNLYWYRQAAGRGLQLLFYSVGIGQISSEVPQNLSASRPQDRQFILSSKKLLLSDSGFYLCAWRYRGAYGYSFGSGTRLTVV.

The J gene is TRBJ2-7, the V gene TRBV19, with 12 bases identical to TRBD2. With 5 bases clipped from V and 2 bases from J, the junction kept 4 bases outside the gene matches. The CDR3 loop spans 15 amino acids. Germline V gene lookup returns CDR1 LNHDA and CDR2 SQIVND (reference sequence). The CDR3 DNA follows: TGTGCCAGTAGTCCCTGGACTAGCGGGGCCTACGAGCAGTACTTC. Amino acids: CASSPWTSGAYEQYF.

The V call is TRBV7-3, the J call TRBJ2-3; tentative D call: TRBD1 (6 bases). V was shortened by 5 bases and J by 2 bases, with 17 bases between the two germline ends. Germline values: CDR1 SGHTA, CDR2 FQGTGA. The CDR3 runs 16 residues. CDR3 in DNA: TGTGCCAGCAGCCCTCAGAGGGACACCGCCACAGATACGCAGTATTTT. It codes for CASSPQRDTATDTQYF.

This chain links TRBV29-1 with TRBJ2-3, with TRBD2 matching over 9 bases. V dropped 7 bases and J dropped 2; count of bases not matched to a gene: 4. The germline gives CDR1 SQVTM, CDR2 ANQGSEA. This CDR3 is built from 13 residues. The CDR3 DNA sequence: TGCAGCGGGACTAGCGCGTACACAGATACGCAGTATTTT. Translation gives CSGTSAYTDTQYF.

J is TRBJ2-2 and V is TRBV28; TRBD2 agrees at 12 bases. The length of the CDR3 is 16 residues. With 6 bases clipped from V and 7 bases from J, the junction kept 9 bases outside the gene matches. Germline V gene lookup returns CDR1 MDHEN and CDR2 SYDVKM. CDR3 DNA sequence: TGTGCCAGCAGAATCGGACTAGCGGGGTTGGGCGGGGAGCTGTTTTTT. Translation: CASRIGLAGLGGELFF. The variable domain in full, with the rest retrieved from reference TRBV28 and TRBJ2-2, is DVKVTQSSRYLVKRTGEKVFLECVQDMDHENMFWYRQDPGLGLRLIYFSYDVKMKEKGDIPEGYSVSREKKERFSLILESASTNQTSMYLCASRIGLAGLGGELFFGEGSRLTVL.

This clone appeared a single time. The V gene is TRBV6-1, the J gene TRBJ1-2, with TRBD1 as a possible D gene (5 bases). Germline loops: CDR1 MNHNS, CDR2 SASEGT. The CDR3 has 12 residues. Trimming stripped 7 bases from V and 3 bases from J, with 9 bases between. In DNA, the CDR3 is TGTGCCAGCATGATGGGGGACTATGGCTACACCTTC. This codes for CASMMGDYGYTF.

This sequence joins TRBV13 and TRBJ1-4, with D hard to call. Trimming removed 0 bases at V and 4 bases at J, with 6 bases between. The CDR3 length is 14 residues. Looked up from germline, CDR1 is PRHDT and CDR2 is FYEKMQ (reference sequence). The CDR3 nucleotides are TGTGCCAGCAGCTTAGGTCCAGATAATGAAAAACTGTTTTTT. Its protein is CASSLGPDNEKLFF.

This clone occurred a few times. The chain has TRBV5-4 and TRBJ1-6, with D perhaps TRBD1 (6 bases). The germline V gene has CDR1 SGHNT and CDR2 YYREEE (reference sequence). This CDR3 comprises 14 residues. V was clipped by 4 bases and J by 9 bases, with 14 bases between them. The CDR3, as DNA: TGTGCCAGCAGCGGCGACGGGGGCAGTTCACCCCTCCACTTT. Translated, it gives CASSGDGGSSPLHF.

The chain uses TRBV27 and TRBJ2-7; 7 bases line up with TRBD2. The ends lost 7 bases at V and 5 bases at J; junction bases unmatched: 11. Germline CDR1 and CDR2: MNHEY and SMNVEV (reference sequence). The CDR3 extends over 14 amino acids. The CDR3 DNA sequence: TGTGCCAGCAAGTGGGGGGAGGGCTTCCACGAGCAGTACTTC. This translates into CASKWGEGFHEQYF.

This clone has a single count. V usage is TRBV28 and J usage is TRBJ2-7; 11 bases line up with TRBD2. Germline CDR1 is MDHEN and CDR2 is SYDVKM. This CDR3 is built from 17 residues. V dropped 4 bases and J dropped 3; count of bases not matched to a gene: 11. The CDR3 here is CASSSYSGLADFYEQYF. In nucleotides, the CDR3 is TGTGCCAGCAGTTCTTACTCGGGACTAGCGGATTTCTACGAGCAGTACTTC.

The chain carries TRBV29-1 and TRBJ1-5, with unresolved D. CDR3 length: 15 amino acids. The V gene's germline CDR1 is SQVTM and CDR2 ANQGSEA. V was clipped by 7 bases and J by 3 bases, with 19 bases between them. Written as DNA, the CDR3 is TGCAGCGCTAAAGACGGCGTCAGCGCCAATCAGCCCCAGCATTTT. It encodes CSAKDGVSANQPQHF. The complete variable domain, with remaining parts taken from reference TRBV29-1 and TRBJ1-5, reads SAVISQKPSRDICQRGTSLTIQCQVDSQVTMMFWYRQQPGQSLTLIATANQGSEATYESGFVIDKFPISRPNLTFSTLTVSNMSPEDSSIYLCSAKDGVSANQPQHFGDGTRLSIL.

The chain couples TRBV29-1 to TRBJ2-3; D might be TRBD1 or TRBD2, each matching 5 bases. V was trimmed by 5 bases and J by 0 bases, leaving 12 bases between them. Germline V CDR1 and CDR2: SQVTM, ANQGSEA. CDR3 size: 14 residues. The CDR3 loop reads CSVLSGASTDTQYF. The CDR3 bases are TGCAGCGTTTTGTCCGGGGCCAGCACAGATACGCAGTATTTT.

This clone has just one count. The V and J genes are TRBV30 and TRBJ2-7; no firm D call. Germline loops: CDR1 GTSNPN, CDR2 SVGIG (reference sequence). The CDR3 has 12 amino acids. Trimming removed 4 bases from V and 3 bases from J, with 10 bases in between. The CDR3 nucleotides are TGTGCCTGGACGGACGGTTACTACGAGCAGTACTTC. Its protein is CAWTDGYYEQYF.

V and J are TRBV28 and TRBJ2-3; 8 bases are shared with TRBD2. V was clipped by 2 bases and J by 4 bases; unmatched bases: 14. The germline V gene has CDR1 MDHEN and CDR2 SYDVKM. The CDR3 is made up of 18 amino acids. CDR3 DNA: TGTGCCAGCAGTTTAAGGGGAAGCGGGAGAATGCGGGCAGATACGCAGTATTTT. Its translation is CASSLRGSGRMRADTQYF.